These 25 T cell receptor beta chains were sequenced from one sample in a study of OX40 agonist ivuxolimab in advanced cancers. Here immunoSEQ multiplex PCR was the method, and the copy in TCRdb shows in-frame clones only, minus some. This table holds roughly 80,000 clones, 85% to 95% found once. This specimen was CD4+ or CD8+ T cells sorted from blood, taken in a trial of the OX40 agonist ivuxolimab. The receptors stem from an adult with an advanced solid tumor such as melanoma, head and neck, liver or kidney cancer.

In its sample, this clone was seen once. The rearrangement links TRBV27 to TRBJ2-7, with 12 positions matching TRBD2. The ends lost 5 bases at V and 7 bases at J; junction bases unmatched: 6. The CDR3 covers 14 residues. Germline values: CDR1 MNHEY, CDR2 SMNVEV (reference sequence). The DNA of the CDR3 is TGTGCCAGCAGTGCTAGCGGGGGGGGCGGGGAGCAGTACTTC. Its protein is CASSASGGGGEQYF.

The V call is TRBV20-1, the J call TRBJ1-1; no firm D call. The V end was cut by 7 bases, the J end by 6 bases, with 12 bases between. This CDR3 spans 11 amino acids. The germline CDR1 and CDR2 sequences are DFQATT and SNEGSKA (reference sequence). CDR3 in amino acids: CSVVSGPEAFF. CDR3 nucleotides: TGCAGTGTCGTGTCCGGCCCTGAAGCTTTCTTT.

The chain links TRBV11-3 to TRBJ2-3; 8 bases fit TRBD2. The CDR3 totals 17 residues. The V and J ends lost 1 base and 6 bases, in that order; junction bases with no gene match: 12. Germline CDR1 and CDR2: SGHNT and YENEEA. The CDR3 DNA is TGTGCCAGCAGCTTAGGGGGACTAGTGGAACCAAGCGATACGCAGTATTTT. Translating it yields CASSLGGLVEPSDTQYF.

This chain links TRBV27 with TRBJ2-7; D may match TRBD1 or TRBD2 (5 bases each). Trimming cost V 2 bases and J 2 bases, with 10 bases left between them. Germline lookup yields CDR1 MNHEY and CDR2 SMNVEV (reference sequence). This CDR3 contains 14 residues. The CDR3 DNA reads as TGTGCCAGCAGTTTAGGGACGGTACCCTACGAGCAGTACTTC. This gives the protein CASSLGTVPYEQYF.

This rearrangement joins TRBV6-5 to TRBJ2-2, with D possibly matching TRBD2 (5 bases). The CDR3 loop spans 14 amino acids. CDR1 MNHEY and CDR2 SVGAGI come from the germline V gene. Trimming shortened V by 4 bases and J by 5 bases, and 11 bases separated the two germline ends. This CDR3 is CASSLYGGTGELFF. CDR3 DNA: TGTGCCAGCAGTTTATATGGCGGGACCGGGGAGCTGTTTTTT.

In this sample, this clone turned up once. CDR3 bases: TGTGCCAGCAGCGAACGGAGGGGGCCGAACACCGGGGAGCTGTTTTTT. Translating it yields CASSERRGPNTGELFF. The J gene is TRBJ2-2, the V gene TRBV9; tentative D call: TRBD1 (7 bases). The CDR3 is 16 amino acids. V shed 3 bases and J shed 0 bases, with 12 bases lying between them. The germline gives CDR1 SGDLS, CDR2 YYNGEE. The full variable domain, with the rest looked up from reference TRBV9 and TRBJ2-2, is DSGVTQTPKHLITATGQRVTLRCSPRSGDLSVYWYQQSLDQGLQFLIQYYNGEERAKGNILERFSAQQFPDLHSELNLSSLELGDSALYFCASSERRGPNTGELFFGEGSRLTVL.

The rearrangement links TRBV6-5 to TRBJ1-1, with 7 bases lining up with TRBD1. With V trimmed by 0 bases and J by 2 bases, 3 bases remained unmatched. CDR1 and CDR2 (germline): MNHEY, SVGAGI. The CDR3 has 15 residues. In DNA, the CDR3 is TGTGCCAGCAGTTACTCGAAGGGGGCCAACACTGAAGCTTTCTTT. It encodes CASSYSKGANTEAFF.

J is TRBJ2-7 and V is TRBV11-2; D gene uncertain. Germline CDR1 reads SGHAT; CDR2 reads FQNNGV. The CDR3 runs to 14 residues. Trimming stripped 5 bases from V and 0 bases from J, with 11 bases between. The CDR3 nucleotides read TGTGCCAGCAGCACGTGGACGGCCTCCTACGAGCAGTACTTC. Protein product: CASSTWTASYEQYF.

The J gene is TRBJ1-6, the V gene TRBV11-2; D might be TRBD1 (5 bases). The germline gives CDR1 SGHAT, CDR2 FQNNGV. CDR3 length: 11 amino acids. Trimming shortened V by 1 base and J by 15 bases, and 7 bases separated the two germline ends. The CDR3 sequence: CASSLGGGLHF. In nucleotides, the CDR3 is TGTGCCAGCAGCTTAGGGGGGGGCCTCCACTTT.

The chain recombines TRBV7-9 with TRBJ1-5; D gene unclear. Germline loops: CDR1 SEHNR, CDR2 FQNEAQ (reference sequence). The V end lost 5 bases, the J end lost 12 bases, and 17 bases lay between the germline ends. The CDR3 has 13 residues. The CDR3 region is CASSPEDNKRQHF. DNA for the CDR3: TGTGCCAGCAGCCCCGAAGATAACAAGCGCCAGCATTTT.

This clone was recorded once. The chain recombines TRBV21-1 with TRBJ2-7; the D call in the table, TRBD2, was not verified against the DNA. TRBV21-1 is labeled a pseudogene. The CDR3 loop spans 16 amino acids. The CDR3 sequence is CASSKWHRDSHYEQYF. As DNA, the CDR3 is TGTGCCAGCAGCAAATGGCATAGGGACTCACACTACGAGCAGTACTTC.

CDR3 nucleotide sequence: TGCGCCAGCAGCCAATTTATCCCGGACGAGCAGTACTTC. Its translation: CASSQFIPDEQYF. The rearrangement joins TRBV4-1 to TRBJ2-7; D ambiguous. The CDR3 covers 13 residues. The germline V gene has CDR1 MGHRA and CDR2 YSYEKL. Deletions cut 2 bases from V and 5 bases from J, with 10 bases between.

This sequence joins TRBV12-5 and TRBJ2-7; D unclear. CDR1 is LGHNT, CDR2 FRNRAP, per germline. V lost 2 bases to trimming and J lost 3 bases, with 17 bases between them. The CDR3 is 16 amino acids. The CDR3 DNA is TGTGCTAGTGGTTTGATTTGGGGAAGTGGCTACTACGAGCAGTACTTC. Protein sequence: CASGLIWGSGYYEQYF. Full variable domain (rest looked up from reference TRBV12-5 and TRBJ2-7): DARVTQTPRHKVTEMGQEVTMRCQPILGHNTVFWYRQTMMQGLELLAYFRNRAPLDDSGMPKDRFSAEMPDATLATLKIQPSEPRDSAVYFCASGLIWGSGYYEQYFGPGTRLTVT.

The count of this clone is one. The J gene is TRBJ2-3, the V gene TRBV5-4; 7 nucleotides align to TRBD2. This CDR3 is built from 15 residues. The V gene end was trimmed by 4 bases and the J gene end by 0 bases; junction bases not matched to a gene: 5. Germline V lookup: CDR1 SGHNT, CDR2 YYREEE (reference sequence). The CDR3 protein is CASSGGGTSTDTQYF. The CDR3 DNA reads TGTGCCAGCAGCGGGGGAGGGACTAGCACAGATACGCAGTATTTT. Full variable domain (rest looked up from reference TRBV5-4 and TRBJ2-3): ETGVTQSPTHLIKTRGQQVTLRCSSQSGHNTVSWYQQALGQGPQFIFQYYREEENGRGNFPPRFSGLQFPNYSSELNVNALELDDSALYLCASSGGGTSTDTQYFGPGTRLTVL.

The table lists this clone with a few counts. The chain employs TRBV27 and TRBJ1-1; TRBD1 matches at 7 bases. Trimming took 3 bases from V and 1 from J; bases not matched to a gene: 2. This CDR3 has 14 amino acids. CDR1 MNHEY and CDR2 SMNVEV come from the germline V gene (reference sequence). The CDR3 coding sequence is TGTGCCAGCAGTTTCGGGACAGCGAACACTGAAGCTTTCTTT. It encodes CASSFGTANTEAFF.

In this sample, this clone turned up once. V gene TRBV9 combines with J gene TRBJ2-7, with D tentatively TRBD1 (7 bases). V shed 0 bases and J shed 1 base, with 11 bases lying between them. The germline V gene encodes CDR1 SGDLS and CDR2 YYNGEE. The CDR3 is made up of 15 amino acids. This CDR3 is CASSVGGDRSYEQYF. In DNA form, the CDR3 reads TGTGCCAGCAGCGTAGGGGGGGACAGATCCTACGAGCAGTACTTC. The entire variable domain, with the rest obtained from reference TRBV9 and TRBJ2-7, is as follows: DSGVTQTPKHLITATGQRVTLRCSPRSGDLSVYWYQQSLDQGLQFLIQYYNGEERAKGNILERFSAQQFPDLHSELNLSSLELGDSALYFCASSVGGDRSYEQYFGPGTRLTVT.

The chain recombines TRBV4-3 with TRBJ1-1, with a tentative D call TRBD1 (5 bases). The CDR3 sequence is 17 residues long. The V end lost 2 bases, the J end lost 1 base, and 17 bases lay between the germline ends. Germline V gene lookup returns CDR1 LGHNA and CDR2 YSLEER. CDR3 sequence: CASSQLPPGLRNTEAFF. For the CDR3, the DNA is TGCGCCAGCAGCCAATTACCACCGGGACTTAGGAACACTGAAGCTTTCTTT.

The chain recombines TRBV6-5 with TRBJ1-2; the D is unclear. The V gene lost 3 bases and the J gene lost 6 bases, with 8 bases spanning the gap. The germline V gene encodes CDR1 MNHEY and CDR2 SVGAGI. This CDR3 is built from 12 residues. As DNA, the CDR3 is TGTGCCAGCAGTTATAACCAGGATGGCTACACCTTC. Protein product: CASSYNQDGYTF.

The chain employs TRBV4-3 and TRBJ1-2, with 8 bases fitting TRBD1. Trimming removed 3 bases from V and 0 bases from J; junction bases left unmatched: 6. CDR1 and CDR2 from the germline V gene are LGHNA and YSLEER. The CDR3 runs to 16 residues. DNA for the CDR3: TGCGCCAGCAGCCATACCACAGGGGGTACTAACTATGGCTACACCTTC. This encodes CASSHTTGGTNYGYTF.

The V call is TRBV9, the J call TRBJ1-4; TRBD1 matches at 7 bases. This CDR3 has 15 residues. Germline V gene lookup returns CDR1 SGDLS and CDR2 YYNGEE. V lost 0 bases to trimming and J lost 8 bases; unmatched junction nucleotides: 7. In nucleotides, the CDR3 is TGTGCCAGCAGCGTAGGCAGGGGGAAGCGGGAAAAACTGTTTTTT. It encodes CASSVGRGKREKLFF. The full variable domain, rest sourced from reference TRBV9 and TRBJ1-4, is DSGVTQTPKHLITATGQRVTLRCSPRSGDLSVYWYQQSLDQGLQFLIQYYNGEERAKGNILERFSAQQFPDLHSELNLSSLELGDSALYFCASSVGRGKREKLFFGSGTQLSVL.

The chain is built from TRBV6-5 and TRBJ2-3; a weak D match, TRBD2 (6 bases). Germline loops: CDR1 MNHEY, CDR2 SVGAGI. The CDR3 covers 13 residues. Trimming removed 8 bases at V and 1 base at J, with 10 bases between. The CDR3 DNA sequence: TGTGCCAGCGGGACTTCTGGCACAGATACGCAGTATTTT. It is translated as CASGTSGTDTQYF.

V gene TRBV6-5 combines with J gene TRBJ2-2; D ambiguous. The CDR3 loop spans 13 amino acids. Germline CDR1 and CDR2: MNHEY and SVGAGI. The V end was cut by 6 bases, the J end by 7 bases, with 12 bases between. The CDR3 here is CASSPWGDGELFF. The CDR3 bases are TGTGCCAGCAGCCCCTGGGGTGACGGGGAGCTGTTTTTT.

The chain combines TRBV4-3 with TRBJ2-7; 10 positions agree with TRBD1. CDR3 length: 15 residues. Germline values: CDR1 LGHNA, CDR2 YSLEER. V trimming: 0 bases; J trimming: 3 bases; junction bases outside the gene matches: 2. The CDR3 DNA follows: TGCGCCAGCAGCCAAGATCGGACAGGGGGCTACGAGCAGTACTTC. Amino acid sequence: CASSQDRTGGYEQYF.

V and J are TRBV7-3 and TRBJ2-3, with 10 bases lining up with TRBD2. With V trimmed by 1 base and J by 2 bases, 6 bases remained unmatched. Germline values: CDR1 SGHTA, CDR2 FQGTGA. There are 17 residues in the CDR3. CDR3 bases: TGTGCCAGCAGCTTAATACCCAGCGGGAGGGACACAGATACGCAGTATTTT. This gives the protein CASSLIPSGRDTDTQYF. Variable domain in full (rest from reference TRBV7-3 and TRBJ2-3): GAGVSQTPSNKVTEKGKYVELRCDPISGHTALYWYRQSLGQGPEFLIYFQGTGAADDSGLPNDRFFAVRPEGSVSTLKIQRTERGDSAVYLCASSLIPSGRDTDTQYFGPGTRLTVL.

In its sample, this clone was seen once. The chain is built from TRBV7-3 and TRBJ2-3, with 8 bases fitting TRBD2. This CDR3 contains 16 residues. Germline V lookup: CDR1 SGHTA, CDR2 FQGTGA. The V segment lost 5 bases and the J segment 2 bases; nucleotides outside the gene matches: 9. CDR3 protein: CASSQAASGYTDTQYF. The CDR3 region has the DNA TGTGCCAGCAGCCAGGCGGCTAGCGGGTACACAGATACGCAGTATTTT.